This T cell receptor beta chain is drawn from a study of T-cell memory formation after mild COVID-19. This clonotype has ten or more counts. In germline, CDR1 is LGHDT, CDR2 YNNKEL (reference sequence). The CDR3 runs to 15 residues. V was clipped by 1 base and J by 1 base, with 9 bases between them. From the 5' RACE reads, TCRdb called clonotypes with MiXCR, one entry per CDR3 protein. The repertoire has about 350,000 distinct CDR3 sequences, roughly 15% of them found once; the top ten carry 22%. This receptor was taken from a man aged 18 to 29 who had mild COVID-19 (a few samples of this study predate the infection). Cell type and time point are not known. The sequenced material came from PBMCs or a T cell subset sorted from them (not recorded which). The chain links TRBV3-1 to TRBJ2-3; unclear D gene. CDR3 nucleotide sequence: TGTGCCAGCAGCCAAGGCGGACCCCGCACAGATACGCAGTATTTT. It is translated as CASSQGGPRTDTQYF.